This T cell receptor (beta chain) was retrieved from a study of tumor and adjacent non-tumor tissue in lung cancer. Study-wide background: Histology: about a dozen adenocarcinoma, a couple of squamous cell carcinoma, 1 small cell lung cancer. The study's findings and limits: In normal lung, the top 100 clones were significantly more dominant than in tumor. Compared with tumor, normal lung showed significantly lower TCR diversity. Shorter survival was associated with higher TCR diversity in tumors.

Comments on this clonotype: As yet, its antigen is unknown.

CDR3 size: 12 residues. Germline CDR1 SQVTM, CDR2 ANQGSEA. The library came from three nested PCR rounds adapted from ARM-PCR protocols. One entry per CDR3 protein, called by TCRdb with MiXCR from the multiplex PCR reads. Here the sample spans about 66,000 distinct CDR3 sequences, about 80% being singletons. No cell sorting was done before RNA was extracted from the tissue. The specimen was lung tumor tissue. This receptor was obtained from a man aged 55 to 70 with non-small cell lung cancer. The chain recombines TRBV29-1 with TRBJ1-1; 8 bases map to TRBD1. The chain's CDR3 is CCARTGYTEAFF. The CDR3 region has the DNA TGCTGCGCTAGGACAGGGTACACTGAAGCTTTCTTT. The entire variable domain, with the rest obtained from reference TRBV29-1 and TRBJ1-1, is as follows: SAVISQKPSRDICQRGTSLTIQCQVDSQVTMMFWYRQQPGQSLTLIATANQGSEATYESGFVIDKFPISRPNLTFSTLTVSNMSPEDSSIYLCCARTGYTEAFFGQGTRLTVV.